A single sample gave rise to the 10 T cell receptor beta chains below, sequenced in a study of T cell repertoires in cytomegalovirus infection. In TCRdb, the reads were re-called with MiXCR into one record per CDR3 protein. The table shows some 800,000 distinct CDR3 sequences, with about 27% occurring only once. These TCRs are of unknown antigen specificity. The sample was cultured CD8+ T cells from PBMCs, taken from culture after CMV antigen stimulation. The receptors were sampled from a human donor in good health (CMV status not recorded). Some clones in this sample may be carry-over from other donors' samples.

The chain uses TRBV4-1 and TRBJ1-2; TRBD1 aligns across 9 bases. V lost 4 bases, J lost 4 bases, and 10 bases stayed unmatched. Germline V lookup: CDR1 MGHRA, CDR2 YSYEKL. The CDR3 consists of 16 residues. The CDR3, as DNA: TGCGCCAGCAGCCCTCGTCCCGGGACAGGGTTCTATGGCTACACCTTC. Residues: CASSPRPGTGFYGYTF.

The V call is TRBV7-9, the J call TRBJ1-2; the D is unclear. Trimming removed 5 bases at V and 3 bases at J, with 13 bases between. CDR3 length: 14 amino acids. Looked up from germline, CDR1 is SEHNR and CDR2 is FQNEAQ (reference sequence). The CDR3 nucleotides are TGTGCCAGCAGCGAAATCGGCTCTTACTATGGCTACACCTTC. As protein: CASSEIGSYYGYTF. Based on the CDR3 plus reference TRBV7-9 and TRBJ1-2, the full variable domain is DTGVSQNPRHKITKRGQNVTFRCDPISEHNRLYWYRQTLGQGPEFLTYFQNEAQLEKSRLLSDRFSAERPKGSFSTLEIQRTEQGDSAMYLCASSEIGSYYGYTFGSGTRLTVV.

The sample holds a few counts of this clonotype. The CDR3 nucleotides are TGTGCCAGCAGCTTGAGGGGGGCCGATACTGAAGCTTTCTTT. It translates to CASSLRGADTEAFF. V is TRBV5-5 and J is TRBJ1-1, with D possibly TRBD1 on 6 matching bases. Deletions cut 1 base from V and 5 bases from J, with 12 bases between. Germline V gene lookup returns CDR1 SGHKS and CDR2 YYEKEE (reference sequence). The CDR3 extends over 14 amino acids.

The V gene is TRBV27, the J gene TRBJ1-1; 7 nucleotides align to TRBD1. With 2 bases clipped from V and 3 bases from J, the junction kept 9 bases outside the gene matches. Germline CDR1 MNHEY, CDR2 SMNVEV (reference sequence). The CDR3 sequence is 16 residues long. CDR3: CASSLLTGNQDTEAFF. The CDR3 DNA reads as TGTGCCAGCAGTTTACTGACAGGGAATCAAGACACTGAAGCTTTCTTT.

This clonotype has only a few counts. Likely a read error: the CDR3 ends without its conserved phenylalanine or tryptophan. The DNA is omitted, as the CDR3 cannot be located on it reliably, and the CDR3 follows TCRdb's listing. The chain is built from TRBV6-2 or TRBV6-3 and TRBJ2-1; the table's D call of TRBD2 was not tested on the DNA. The length of the CDR3 is 13 amino acids, counting both ends. Germline CDR1 reads MNHEY; CDR2 reads SVGEGT. The CDR3 region is CASSYTRAGGPEI.

The gene calls are TRBV2 and TRBJ2-2; the D is unclear. V was trimmed by 8 bases and J by 2 bases, leaving 6 bases between them. CDR3 length: 12 amino acids. CDR1 and CDR2 (germline): SNHLY, FYNNEI. The CDR3 DNA is TGTGCCAGCGAGTTAAACACCGGGGAGCTGTTTTTT. The encoded protein is CASELNTGELFF.

V and J are TRBV4-1 and TRBJ2-2, with D possibly TRBD2 on 5 matching bases. CDR3 length: 15 residues. The V end lost 3 bases, the J end lost 6 bases, and 14 bases lay between the germline ends. Germline lookup yields CDR1 MGHRA and CDR2 YSYEKL. Here the CDR3 reads CASSHGITRPGELFF. CDR3 DNA: TGCGCCAGCAGCCATGGAATCACTAGACCCGGGGAGCTGTTTTTT.

J is TRBJ2-7 and V is TRBV6-2 or TRBV6-3; no clear D gene. The CDR3 consists of 14 residues. The germline V gene has CDR1 MNHEY and CDR2 SVGEGT. Trimming cost V 4 bases and J 6 bases, with 16 bases left between them. The CDR3 DNA follows: TGTGCCAGCAGTTTCTCCCCAGCAGCCCCCGAGCAGTACGTC. This sequence encodes CASSFSPAAPEQYV.

The table lists this clonotype with many counts. The chain couples TRBV7-9 to TRBJ1-4; D is ambiguous. The germline V and J ends were trimmed by 0 bases and 6 bases, with 20 bases remaining between them. This CDR3 is built from 18 residues. Germline V gives CDR1 SEHNR, CDR2 FQNEAQ (reference sequence). CDR3 DNA sequence: TGTGCCAGCAGCTTAGCTCGAGTCCTCAGGTCGGAGGATGAAAAACTGTTTTTT. It yields the protein CASSLARVLRSEDEKLFF.

Only a few counts were recorded for this clonotype. The chain is built from TRBV6-5 and TRBJ2-3, with 9 bases fitting TRBD1. This CDR3 comprises 17 residues. Germline V gives CDR1 MNHEY, CDR2 SVGAGI. V trimming: 0 bases; J trimming: 3 bases; junction bases outside the gene matches: 7. For the CDR3, the DNA is TGTGCCAGCAGTTACTCCCTTCCAGGACAGGGGACAGATACGCAGTATTTT. Its translation is CASSYSLPGQGTDTQYF.